This T cell receptor beta chain comes out of a study of spatial heterogeneity in lung cancer. TCRdb passed the 5' RACE reads through MiXCR, listing each CDR3 protein once. This sample has 55,000 to 70,000 distinct CDR3 sequences, with 6.3% found just once. The V segment lost 6 bases and the J segment 6 bases; nucleotides outside the gene matches: 16. This CDR3 spans 18 amino acids. Time point described: sample taken at primary tumor resection. Sequencing of whole RNA from tumor, nontumor lung or frozen PBMC involved no sorting. This sequence originates from a female donor with early-stage non-small cell lung cancer. Sequencing was performed on PBMCs, taken at surgery. The rearrangement uses TRBV12-3 or TRBV12-4 and TRBJ2-1; 11 bases agree with TRBD2. CDR3 loop: CASRFRSLLAGGINEQFF. DNA for the CDR3: TGTGCCAGCAGATTTAGGTCCCTCCTAGCGGGAGGTATCAATGAGCAGTTCTTC.